One and the same sample provided the 5 T cell receptor beta chains below, sequenced in a study of spatial heterogeneity in lung cancer. These receptors lack a known antigen. MiXCR was run by TCRdb on the 5' RACE reads, yielding one entry per CDR3 protein. Among fewer than 15,000 distinct CDR3 sequences listed, 3% to 4% were seen once. Study results and limitations: One measure, the expanded intratumoral alpha and beta TCR count, tracked tumor mutation counts.

As for time point: sample taken at primary tumor resection. Sequenced here: lung tumor tissue, sampled at surgery. These receptors were collected from a male donor with early-stage non-small cell lung cancer.

By sample share, this clonotype is medium-sized. The CDR3 DNA is TGTGCCAGCAGTACCGGGACAGGGGACAGTCAGCCCCAGCATTTT. Protein product: CASSTGTGDSQPQHF. The chain uses TRBV2 and TRBJ1-5, with 10 bases fitting TRBD1. Unmatched junction bases numbered 7, after V lost 5 bases and J lost 6 bases. The CDR3 covers 15 residues. Germline CDR1 is SNHLY and CDR2 is FYNNEI.

This clonotype was counted at least ten times. The V gene is TRBV30, the J gene TRBJ2-5; D ambiguous. The V end lost 2 bases, the J end lost 5 bases, and 9 bases lay between the germline ends. The germline V gene has CDR1 GTSNPN and CDR2 SVGIG (reference sequence). The CDR3 has 12 amino acids. CDR3 sequence reads: CAWSIVLETQYF. The DNA for the CDR3 is TGTGCCTGGAGTATTGTGTTGGAGACCCAGTACTTC.

This clonotype was counted at least ten times. This chain uses TRBV4-2 with TRBJ2-5, with D perhaps assigned TRBD1 or TRBD2 (6 bases each). The CDR3 is 15 amino acids. The V gene's germline CDR1 is LGHNA and CDR2 YNFKEQ. V lost 0 bases and J 10 bases, leaving 18 bases between the germline ends. As DNA, the CDR3 is TGTGCCAGCAGCCAAGAACCGGGGGCGACCAGTGACCAGTACTTC. It specifies CASSQEPGATSDQYF.

In this sample, this clonotype turned up many times. The chain is built from TRBV27 and TRBJ1-6, with a tentative D call TRBD1 (6 bases). Germline CDR1 MNHEY, CDR2 SMNVEV (reference sequence). The germline V and J ends were trimmed by 2 bases and 10 bases, with 15 bases remaining between them. This CDR3 region has 15 residues. The CDR3: CASSLISTGPSPLHF. The CDR3 bases are TGTGCCAGCAGTTTAATTTCGACAGGTCCATCACCCCTCCACTTT.

This clonotype has ten or more counts. The gene calls are TRBV4-1 and TRBJ1-5, with D hard to call. Germline loops: CDR1 MGHRA, CDR2 YSYEKL. Trimming stripped 0 bases from V and 7 bases from J, with 16 bases between. The CDR3 spans 16 residues. CDR3 region: CASSQDGLQAGQPQHF. CDR3 DNA: TGCGCCAGCAGCCAAGATGGGCTCCAGGCGGGGCAGCCCCAGCATTTT.